The 21 T cell receptor beta chains presented below share a single source sample, sequenced in a study of a mutant IDH1 vaccine in newly diagnosed glioma. The antigens of these receptors remain unknown. Clones were read by immunoSEQ multiplex PCR, and TCRdb kept only the in-frame ones, dropping some. The table lists 35,000 to 45,000 clones, about 89% of them singletons, with about 2.4% in the top ten. As for time point: week 5, during vaccination. The content of each vaccine dose was 300 ug of mutant IDH1 20-mer peptide, and topical imiquimod accompanied it. This material consisted of PBMCs, taken from a glioma patient whose treatment included an IDH1 peptide vaccine. The receptors were gathered from a man between 45 and 60 years old with glioma.

V gene TRBV29-1 combines with J gene TRBJ2-7; 13 positions match TRBD2. Trimming took 6 bases from V and 0 from J; bases not matched to a gene: 8. The CDR3 length is 16 residues. Germline CDR1 reads SQVTM; CDR2 reads ANQGSEA. The CDR3 sequence: CSVPIRTSGSSYEQYF. DNA for the CDR3: TGCAGCGTCCCAATCAGGACTAGCGGGAGCTCCTACGAGCAGTACTTC.

This clone has only one observation. V is TRBV4-2 and J is TRBJ2-3, with 7 bases identical to TRBD2. This CDR3 is 17 amino acids long. Per the germline V gene, CDR1 is LGHNA and CDR2 is YNFKEQ. Losses at the gene ends were 3 bases for V and 0 bases for J; bases not matched to a gene: 9. This chain's CDR3 is CASSHRDGRTSTDTQYF. The DNA of the CDR3 is TGTGCCAGCAGCCATCGGGACGGGAGGACTAGCACAGATACGCAGTATTTT.

The chain has TRBV28 and TRBJ2-7; D may be TRBD2 (6 bases). The CDR3 runs 13 residues. The V gene's germline CDR1 is MDHEN and CDR2 SYDVKM. Trimming stripped 3 bases from V and 3 bases from J, with 9 bases between. CDR3 coding DNA: TGTGCCAGCAGTTTGGGCGGGAACTACGAGCAGTACTTC. Its translation is CASSLGGNYEQYF.

This chain uses TRBV27 with TRBJ1-5; the match to TRBD1 covers 11 bases. Trimming at V came to 5 bases and at J to 7 bases, leaving 13 bases not matched to a gene. The germline gives CDR1 MNHEY, CDR2 SMNVEV (reference sequence). CDR3 length: 17 residues. CDR3 in amino acids: CASSTRDRGGFEQPQHF. For the CDR3, the DNA is TGTGCCAGCAGTACCCGGGACAGGGGGGGCTTTGAGCAGCCCCAGCATTTT.

The chain employs TRBV7-9 and TRBJ2-1; no clear D gene. Trimming took off 1 base at V and 0 bases at J, with 10 bases between the two ends. The CDR3 consists of 16 residues. The V gene's germline CDR1 is SEHNR and CDR2 FQNEAQ (reference sequence). The CDR3 reads CASSLVRVRSYNEQFF. CDR3 DNA: TGTGCCAGCAGCTTAGTGAGAGTCCGCTCCTACAATGAGCAGTTCTTC.

This chain connects TRBV9 to TRBJ2-5; a possible D gene is TRBD1 (6 bases). The CDR3 runs 16 residues. V was shortened by 0 bases and J by 2 bases, with 14 bases between the two germline ends. Germline V CDR1 and CDR2: SGDLS, YYNGEE. CDR3 bases: TGTGCCAGCAGCGTAGTTGGGCAGGGGAGTCAAGAGACCCAGTACTTC. It encodes CASSVVGQGSQETQYF.

The chain joins TRBV6-5 to TRBJ2-1, with D tentatively TRBD1 or TRBD2 (6 bases each). The germline gives CDR1 MNHEY, CDR2 SVGAGI. CDR3 length: 16 amino acids. V was clipped by 0 bases and J by 6 bases, with 15 bases between them. CDR3 coding DNA: TGTGCCAGCAGTTACTCCGTAGGGGGGCCTTTCAATGAGCAGTTCTTC. This gives the protein CASSYSVGGPFNEQFF.

The chain carries TRBV11-3 and TRBJ1-3; possible D gene TRBD1, 6 bases. Trimming left V 4 bases short and J 1 base short, with 8 bases between. Germline CDR1 is SGHNT and CDR2 is YENEEA. CDR3 size: 14 residues. The CDR3 sequence is CASSWTVSGNTIYF. CDR3 coding DNA: TGTGCCAGCAGCTGGACAGTTTCTGGAAACACCATATATTTT.

The V gene is TRBV5-1, the J gene TRBJ2-1, with 8 positions matching TRBD2. The germline gives CDR1 SGHRS, CDR2 YFSETQ. The V segment lost 0 bases and the J segment 9 bases; nucleotides outside the gene matches: 29. CDR3 length: 22 amino acids. CDR3 sequence reads: CASSLVVSAGGHWEGLVGEQFF. The CDR3 DNA sequence: TGCGCCAGCAGCTTGGTCGTCTCGGCGGGAGGCCATTGGGAGGGTTTGGTTGGTGAGCAGTTCTTC.

The rearrangement joins TRBV5-1 to TRBJ2-1; 9 bases fit TRBD1. Per germline, CDR1 SGHRS and CDR2 YFSETQ. This CDR3 is 16 amino acids long. V gave up 4 bases and J gave up 4 bases; unmatched junction bases: 9. CDR3 region: CASSPRGDREYNEQFF. CDR3 bases: TGCGCCAGCAGCCCCAGGGGGGACAGGGAGTACAATGAGCAGTTCTTC.

The chain carries TRBV5-1 and TRBJ2-1, with 8 bases lining up with TRBD2. V was clipped by 2 bases and J by 7 bases; unmatched bases: 11. Germline assignment: CDR1 SGHRS and CDR2 YFSETQ. This CDR3 spans 16 amino acids. CDR3 in amino acids: CASSFRSVAGRNEQFF. Written as DNA, the CDR3 is TGCGCCAGCAGCTTCCGTTCGGTAGCGGGACGTAATGAGCAGTTCTTC.

The chain employs TRBV5-4 and TRBJ1-2, with a possible D match to TRBD1 (5 bases). Per the germline V gene, CDR1 is SGHNT and CDR2 is YYREEE (reference sequence). The germline V and J ends were trimmed by 0 bases and 7 bases, with 10 bases remaining between them. The CDR3 totals 13 residues. In DNA, the CDR3 is TGTGCCAGCAGCTTGGAACAGGCGGGTGGCTACACCTTC. This translates into CASSLEQAGGYTF.

This clone was found once. This sequence joins TRBV19 and TRBJ2-1; 7 bases fit TRBD2. The V and J ends lost 6 bases and 1 base, in that order; junction bases with no gene match: 0. The CDR3 contains 13 residues. Germline-derived CDR1 and CDR2 are LNHDA and SQIVND (reference sequence). CDR3 sequence reads: CASSGGSYNEQFF. The CDR3 bases are TGTGCCAGTAGCGGGGGGTCCTACAATGAGCAGTTCTTC. Supplemented by reference TRBV19 and TRBJ2-1, the full variable domain reads DGGITQSPKYLFRKEGQNVTLSCEQNLNHDAMYWYRQDPGQGLRLIYYSQIVNDFQKGDIAEGYSVSREKKESFPLTVTSAQKNPTAFYLCASSGGSYNEQFFGPGTRLTVL.

This clone was counted a single time. This rearrangement joins TRBV29-1 to TRBJ1-1; tentative D call: TRBD1 (5 bases). In germline, CDR1 is SQVTM, CDR2 ANQGSEA. V lost 8 bases and J lost 1, with 14 bases in between. The CDR3 contains 13 residues. CDR3 sequence reads: CSSRVGQNTEAFF. DNA of the CDR3: TGCAGCTCGCGAGTTGGACAGAACACTGAAGCTTTCTTT.

This clone was picked up a small number of times. Other DNA sequences of this sample code for an identical CDR3. The chain has TRBV4-2 and TRBJ1-5; 8 bases are shared with TRBD1. Germline CDR1 LGHNA, CDR2 YNFKEQ. The V segment lost 3 bases and the J segment 2 bases; nucleotides outside the gene matches: 3. The CDR3 runs to 15 residues. Written as DNA, the CDR3 is TGTGCCAGCAGCCAGGAGACAGGGGGCAATCAGCCCCAGCATTTT. Translation gives CASSQETGGNQPQHF.

The DNA for the CDR3 is TGTGCCAGCTCACCACCCCGGACAGGGGGCGGAAACACTGAAGCTTTCTTT. The encoded protein is CASSPPRTGGGNTEAFF. The chain joins TRBV18 to TRBJ1-1, with 11 bases matching TRBD1. CDR1 is KGHSH, CDR2 LQKENI, per germline. This CDR3 contains 17 residues. V lost 0 bases to trimming and J lost 2 bases; unmatched junction nucleotides: 5. Looking up the rest from reference TRBV18 and TRBJ1-1 gives the full variable domain: NAGVMQNPRHLVRRRGQEARLRCSPMKGHSHVYWYRQLPEEGLKFMVYLQKENIIDESGMPKERFSAEFPKEGPSILRIQQVVRGDSAAYFCASSPPRTGGGNTEAFFGQGTRLTVV.

The rearrangement joins TRBV9 to TRBJ2-3, with 11 bases fitting TRBD1. This CDR3 is built from 17 residues. The V segment lost 0 bases and the J segment 4 bases; nucleotides outside the gene matches: 7. The germline V gene has CDR1 SGDLS and CDR2 YYNGEE. CDR3 loop: CASSVATRGQGADTQYF. CDR3 DNA: TGTGCCAGCAGCGTAGCTACCAGGGGACAGGGGGCAGATACGCAGTATTTT.

The chain combines TRBV15 with TRBJ2-7, with 7 bases lining up with TRBD1. CDR1 is LNHNV and CDR2 is YYDKDF in the germline V gene (reference sequence). This CDR3 contains 14 residues. V was pared by 2 bases and J by 1 base, with 2 bases of the junction left unmatched. In DNA, the CDR3 is TGTGCCACCAGCAGACAACAGGGGTCCTACGAGCAGTACTTC. It yields the protein CATSRQQGSYEQYF.

This chain links TRBV28 with TRBJ2-4; 10 nucleotides match TRBD1. J was trimmed by 4 bases and V by 6 bases; bases with no gene match: 21. Germline V gene sequence: CDR1 MDHEN, CDR2 SYDVKM. The CDR3 runs to 20 residues. The CDR3 region is CASSLDPGQGTRRGKNIQYF. CDR3 nucleotide sequence: TGTGCCAGCAGCTTGGACCCGGGACAGGGGACAAGAAGAGGGAAAAACATTCAGTACTTC.

V and J are TRBV5-6 and TRBJ2-7; 11 bases are shared with TRBD2. Germline assignment: CDR1 SGHDT and CDR2 YYEEEE. CDR3 length: 15 residues. Trimming cost V 5 bases and J 4 bases; bases outside gene matches: 8. Here the CDR3 DNA reads TGTGCCAGCAGTTCTACTAGCGGGGGCATTTACGAGCAGTACTTC. It codes for CASSSTSGGIYEQYF.

This chain uses TRBV6-5 with TRBJ2-2; TRBD1 matches 9 bases. The CDR3 length is 15 residues. The trim removed 6 bases at V and 6 bases at J, leaving 8 bases unmatched. CDR1 and CDR2 (germline): MNHEY, SVGAGI. Here the CDR3 DNA reads TGTGCCAGCAGCACCGGGACAGGGACACCCGGGGAGCTGTTTTTT. It specifies CASSTGTGTPGELFF.